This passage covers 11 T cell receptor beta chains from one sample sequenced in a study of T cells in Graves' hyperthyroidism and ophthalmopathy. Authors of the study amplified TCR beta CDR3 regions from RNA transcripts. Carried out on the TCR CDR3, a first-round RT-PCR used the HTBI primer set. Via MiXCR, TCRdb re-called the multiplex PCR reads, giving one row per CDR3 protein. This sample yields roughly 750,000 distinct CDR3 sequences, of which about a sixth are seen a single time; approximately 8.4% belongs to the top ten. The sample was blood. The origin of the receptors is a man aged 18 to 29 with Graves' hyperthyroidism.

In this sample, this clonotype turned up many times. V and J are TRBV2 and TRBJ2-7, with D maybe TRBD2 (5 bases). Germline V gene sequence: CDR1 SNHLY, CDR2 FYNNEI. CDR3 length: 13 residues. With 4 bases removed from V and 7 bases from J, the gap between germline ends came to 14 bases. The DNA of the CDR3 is TGTGCCAGCAGTGGAGGGCCCGGTACGGAGCAGTACTTC. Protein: CASSGGPGTEQYF.

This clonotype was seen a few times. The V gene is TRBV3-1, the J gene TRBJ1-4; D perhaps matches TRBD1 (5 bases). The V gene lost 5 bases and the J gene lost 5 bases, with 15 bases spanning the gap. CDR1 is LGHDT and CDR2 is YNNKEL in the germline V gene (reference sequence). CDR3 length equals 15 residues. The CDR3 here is CASSETGPKNEKLFF. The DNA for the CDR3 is TGTGCCAGCAGCGAAACAGGTCCGAAAAATGAAAAACTGTTTTTT.

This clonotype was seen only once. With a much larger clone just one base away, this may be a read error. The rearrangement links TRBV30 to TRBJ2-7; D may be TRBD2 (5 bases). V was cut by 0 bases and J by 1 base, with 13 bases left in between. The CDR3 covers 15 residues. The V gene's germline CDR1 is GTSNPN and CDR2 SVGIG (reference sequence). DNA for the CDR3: TGTGCCTGGAGTGTACCCGGGCGGGCGTCCTACGAGCAGTACTTC. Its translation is CAWSVPGRASYEQYF. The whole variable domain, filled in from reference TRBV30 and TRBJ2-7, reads SQTIHQWPATLVQPVGSPLSLECTVEGTSNPNLYWYRQAAGRGLQLLFYSVGIGQISSEVPQNLSASRPQDRQFILSSKKLLLSDSGFYLCAWSVPGRASYEQYFGPGTRLTVT.

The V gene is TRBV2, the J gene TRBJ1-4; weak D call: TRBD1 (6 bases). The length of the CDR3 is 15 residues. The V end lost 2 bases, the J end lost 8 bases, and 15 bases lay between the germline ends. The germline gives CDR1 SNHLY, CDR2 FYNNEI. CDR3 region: CASSEQGTRGEKLFF. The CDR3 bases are TGTGCCAGCAGTGAACAGGGGACTAGAGGGGAAAAACTGTTTTTT. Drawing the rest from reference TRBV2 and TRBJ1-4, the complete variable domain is EPEVTQTPSHQVTQMGQEVILRCVPISNHLYFYWYRQILGQKVEFLVSFYNNEISEKSEIFDDQFSVERPDGSNFTLKIRSTKLEDSAMYFCASSEQGTRGEKLFFGSGTQLSVL.

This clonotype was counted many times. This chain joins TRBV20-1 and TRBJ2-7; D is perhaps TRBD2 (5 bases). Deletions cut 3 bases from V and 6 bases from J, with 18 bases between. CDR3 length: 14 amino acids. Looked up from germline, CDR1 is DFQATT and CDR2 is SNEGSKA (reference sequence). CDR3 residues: CSASPLSREFEQYF. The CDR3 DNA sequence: TGCAGTGCTAGCCCCCTGTCGAGGGAATTCGAGCAGTACTTC.

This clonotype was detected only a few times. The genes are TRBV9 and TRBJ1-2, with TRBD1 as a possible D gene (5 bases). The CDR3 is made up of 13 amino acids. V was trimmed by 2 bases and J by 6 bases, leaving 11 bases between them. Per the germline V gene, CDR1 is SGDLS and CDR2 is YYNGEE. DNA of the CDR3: TGTGCCAGCAGCGTCCAGGGCAATCATGGCTACACCTTC. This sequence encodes CASSVQGNHGYTF.

The CDR3 reads CSARDADQPQHF. Written as DNA, the CDR3 is TGCAGTGCTAGAGATGCAGATCAGCCCCAGCATTTT. The chain recombines TRBV20-1 with TRBJ1-5; D is unclear. This CDR3 is 12 amino acids long. Germline loops: CDR1 DFQATT, CDR2 SNEGSKA (reference sequence). Trimming stripped 0 bases from V and 5 bases from J, with 5 bases between.

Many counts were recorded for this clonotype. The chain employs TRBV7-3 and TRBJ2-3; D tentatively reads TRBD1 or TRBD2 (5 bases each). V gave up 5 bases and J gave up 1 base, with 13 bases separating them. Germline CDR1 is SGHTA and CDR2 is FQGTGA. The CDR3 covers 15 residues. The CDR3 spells CASSPGPGRTDTQYF. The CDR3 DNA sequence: TGTGCCAGCAGCCCCGGACCGGGGCGCACAGATACGCAGTATTTT. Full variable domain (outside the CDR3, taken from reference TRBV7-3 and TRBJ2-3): GAGVSQTPSNKVTEKGKYVELRCDPISGHTALYWYRQSLGQGPEFLIYFQGTGAADDSGLPNDRFFAVRPEGSVSTLKIQRTERGDSAVYLCASSPGPGRTDTQYFGPGTRLTVL.

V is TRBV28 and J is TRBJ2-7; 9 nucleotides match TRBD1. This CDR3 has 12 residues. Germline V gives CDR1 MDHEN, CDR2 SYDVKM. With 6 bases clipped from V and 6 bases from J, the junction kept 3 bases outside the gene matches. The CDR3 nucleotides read TGTGCCAGCAGACAGGGGGCGGGCGAGCAGTACTTC. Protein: CASRQGAGEQYF.

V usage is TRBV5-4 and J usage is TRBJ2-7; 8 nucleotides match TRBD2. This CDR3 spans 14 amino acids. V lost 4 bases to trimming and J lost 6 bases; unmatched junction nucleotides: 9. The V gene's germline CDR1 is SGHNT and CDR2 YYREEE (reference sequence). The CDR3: CASSDGLATGEQYF. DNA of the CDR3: TGTGCCAGCAGCGACGGACTAGCCACCGGCGAGCAGTACTTC.

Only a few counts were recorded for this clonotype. Here the CDR3 DNA reads TGCGCCAGCAGCCGCCCTACGGGACTCTCCTACAATGAGCAGTTCTTC. Translation: CASSRPTGLSYNEQFF. The V call is TRBV4-1, the J call TRBJ2-1, with a tentative D call TRBD2 (6 bases). The germline V gene has CDR1 MGHRA and CDR2 YSYEKL. The V and J ends lost 4 bases and 0 bases respectively, with 13 bases between them. The CDR3 is made up of 16 amino acids.